This T cell receptor beta chain was recorded in a study of blood T cell repertoires in COVID-19. In the study overall: COVID-19 samples collected from the United States, Italy and Spain covered acute and convalescent phases. PBMCs, B-cell-depleted T cells, or T cells provided the cDNA or gDNA that made up the material.

Assay used: immunoSEQ multiplex PCR; TCRdb lists only in-frame clones, some missing. The repertoire includes under 350,000 clones, almost 85% of them detected once, and around 7.8% sits in the top ten. Per germline, CDR1 LNHNV and CDR2 YYDKDF (reference sequence). The CDR3 totals 15 residues. Unmatched junction bases numbered 4, after V lost 5 bases and J lost 2 bases. Material for sequencing was peripheral blood. This receptor was obtained from a human donor in a cohort sampled during active COVID-19. The chain recombines TRBV15 with TRBJ2-7, with 12 bases fitting TRBD1. The CDR3 spells CATSGGTGGAYEQYF. The CDR3 DNA reads TGTGCCACCAGCGGAGGGACAGGGGGCGCCTACGAGCAGTACTTC.